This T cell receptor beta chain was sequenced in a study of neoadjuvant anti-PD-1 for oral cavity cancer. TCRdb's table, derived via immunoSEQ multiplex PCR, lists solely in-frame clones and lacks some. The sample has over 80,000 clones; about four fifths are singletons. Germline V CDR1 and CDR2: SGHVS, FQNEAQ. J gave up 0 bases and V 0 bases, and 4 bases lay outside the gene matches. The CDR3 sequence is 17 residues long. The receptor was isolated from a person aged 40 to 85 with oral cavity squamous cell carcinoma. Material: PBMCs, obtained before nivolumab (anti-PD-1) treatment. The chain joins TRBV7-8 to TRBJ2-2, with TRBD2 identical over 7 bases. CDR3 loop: CASSLARRGTNTGELFF. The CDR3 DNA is TGTGCCAGCAGCTTAGCGCGGCGGGGGACGAACACCGGGGAGCTGTTTTTT.